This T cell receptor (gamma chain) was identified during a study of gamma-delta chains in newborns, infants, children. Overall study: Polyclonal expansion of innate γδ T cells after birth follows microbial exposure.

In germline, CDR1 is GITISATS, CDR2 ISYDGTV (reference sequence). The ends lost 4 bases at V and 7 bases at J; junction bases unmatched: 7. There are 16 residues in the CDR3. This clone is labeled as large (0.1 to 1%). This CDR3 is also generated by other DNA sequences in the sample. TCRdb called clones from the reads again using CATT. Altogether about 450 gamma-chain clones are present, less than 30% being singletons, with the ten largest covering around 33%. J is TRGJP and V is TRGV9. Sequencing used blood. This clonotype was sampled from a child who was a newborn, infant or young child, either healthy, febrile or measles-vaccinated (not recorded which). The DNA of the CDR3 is TGTGCCTTGTGGGAAGTTCGGGAGTTGGGCAAAAAAATCAAGGTATTT. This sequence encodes CALWEVRELGKKIKVF.